This T cell receptor (beta chain) appears in the sequencing data of a study of blood T cell repertoires in COVID-19. Study-wide background: Nucleic acid was either cDNA or gDNA, and it came from T cells, B-cell-depleted T cells, or PBMCs.

Adults between roughly 18 and 95 years of age took part from about 24 US areas. Each participant's cohort was designated according to participant-reported clinical history. Produced via immunoSEQ multiplex PCR; TCRdb's table is partial and in-frame only. The sample lists 200,000 to 250,000 clones, roughly four fifths occurring once. CDR1 is SGHTA and CDR2 is FQGNSA in the germline V gene. The CDR3 consists of 14 residues. Between the trimmed V and J ends, which lost 2 bases and 3 bases, there was a span of 7 bases. The J gene is TRBJ2-2, the V gene TRBV7-2; D remains unclear. Sample: PBMCs or T cells enriched from blood (not recorded which). The sequence was obtained from a woman in her sixties who had recovered from COVID-19. The CDR3 DNA reads as TGTGCCAGCAGCTTACAAACGGACACCGGGGAGCTGTTTTTT. It codes for CASSLQTDTGELFF.